This TCR beta chain is drawn from a study of blood T cell repertoires in COVID-19. The CDR3 length is 13 residues. With 6 bases removed from V and 6 bases from J, the gap between germline ends came to 14 bases. CDR1 is MNHEY, CDR2 SVGAGI, per germline. Assay: immunoSEQ multiplex PCR; the TCRdb copy retains only in-frame clones and omits some. This table has about 400,000 clones, roughly 90% appearing once. The rearrangement joins TRBV6-5 to TRBJ1-2, with a weak D call TRBD1 (6 bases). This TCR came from a man between 35 and 55 years old with acute or convalescent COVID-19. Source material: peripheral blood. CDR3 region: CASSSRGGDGYTF. The DNA for the CDR3 is TGTGCCAGCAGCAGCCGAGGGGGGGATGGCTACACCTTC.